The 16 T cell receptor beta chains listed next were all sequenced from one sample in a study of T cell responses to AZD1222 COVID-19 vaccine. Generated by immunoSEQ multiplex PCR, the TCRdb table keeps only in-frame clones and is missing some. The table includes roughly 100,000 clones, roughly 83% detected once. Specimen: peripheral blood, collected 28 days after the second AZD1222 dose. Every receptor here comes from an adult who received the AZD1222 COVID-19 vaccine.

The CDR3 DNA sequence: TGTGCCAGCAGCCAAGATCCCTTCACAGGGCAGCCCCAGCATTTT. Amino acid sequence: CASSQDPFTGQPQHF. The V call is TRBV3-1 (or the pseudogene TRBV3-2), the J call TRBJ1-5; a weak D match, TRBD1 (6 bases). The V gene lost 0 bases and the J gene lost 7 bases, with 13 bases spanning the gap. Germline V gene lookup returns CDR1 LGHDT and CDR2 YNNKEL (reference sequence). The CDR3 spans 15 residues.

This clone was detected a few times. The chain recombines TRBV6-2 or TRBV6-3 with TRBJ1-2, with unresolved D. V lost 5 bases and J lost 0, with 13 bases in between. CDR3 size: 15 residues. Per germline, CDR1 MNHEY and CDR2 SVGEGT. The CDR3, as DNA: TGTGCCAGCAGTCAACCCGCGAGGTCTAACTATGGCTACACCTTC. This encodes CASSQPARSNYGYTF.

This sequence joins TRBV29-1 and TRBJ2-3; 9 bases agree with TRBD2. V lost 7 bases to trimming and J lost 4 bases; unmatched junction nucleotides: 15. Germline CDR1 SQVTM, CDR2 ANQGSEA. This CDR3 is built from 16 residues. The CDR3 loop is CSGGLAGPLWPDTQYF. In DNA form, the CDR3 reads TGCAGCGGGGGCCTAGCGGGACCCCTTTGGCCAGATACGCAGTATTTT.

The J gene is TRBJ2-1, the V gene TRBV18; TRBD2 aligns across 8 bases. This CDR3 has 15 amino acids. The ends lost 7 bases at V and 10 bases at J; junction bases unmatched: 15. The germline V gene has CDR1 KGHSH and CDR2 LQKENI. The CDR3 protein is CASLPQREPKREQFF. CDR3 nucleotide sequence: TGTGCCAGCTTACCGCAGCGGGAGCCGAAGAGGGAGCAGTTCTTC. Using reference TRBV18 and TRBJ2-1 for the parts outside the CDR3, the full variable domain is NAGVMQNPRHLVRRRGQEARLRCSPMKGHSHVYWYRQLPEEGLKFMVYLQKENIIDESGMPKERFSAEFPKEGPSILRIQQVVRGDSAAYFCASLPQREPKREQFFGPGTRLTVL.

The chain combines TRBV4-2 with TRBJ1-1; D gene unclear. V shed 0 bases and J shed 4 bases, with 15 bases lying between them. The CDR3 consists of 16 residues. Germline CDR1 LGHNA, CDR2 YNFKEQ. Here the CDR3 DNA reads TGTGCCAGCAGCCAAGATCTGAGCAAGTCAGGCACTGAAGCTTTCTTT. It specifies CASSQDLSKSGTEAFF.

The chain combines TRBV6-5 with TRBJ1-1, with TRBD1 as a possible D gene (5 bases). Germline loops: CDR1 MNHEY, CDR2 SVGAGI. The CDR3 has 12 amino acids. V lost 7 bases to trimming and J lost 4 bases, with 10 bases between them. CDR3 sequence (DNA): TGTGCCAGCACGGGGGAAGTCACTGAAGCTTTCTTT. It is translated as CASTGEVTEAFF.

The chain couples TRBV7-3 to TRBJ2-2; 9 bases line up with TRBD2. Per the germline V gene, CDR1 is SGHTA and CDR2 is FQGTGA. This CDR3 is 18 amino acids long. Unmatched junction bases numbered 16, after V lost 4 bases and J lost 7 bases. CDR3 in DNA: TGTGCCAGCAGCTCCCAGGGAGCGGGGGGCCTGGGGAGCGGGGAGCTGTTTTTT. Its protein product is CASSSQGAGGLGSGELFF.

J is TRBJ2-1 and V is TRBV27; the D is unclear. V was shortened by 3 bases and J by 4 bases, with 13 bases between the two germline ends. The CDR3 extends over 15 amino acids. CDR1 is MNHEY, CDR2 SMNVEV, per germline (reference sequence). The CDR3 region has the DNA TGTGCCAGCAGTTTCTCTCCCGCCTATTACAATGAGCAGTTCTTC. Its translation: CASSFSPAYYNEQFF.

The chain employs TRBV11-3 and TRBJ2-7; D perhaps matches TRBD1 (6 bases). CDR1 and CDR2 from the germline V gene are SGHNT and YENEEA. CDR3 size: 15 residues. Trimming pared 5 bases from V and 3 bases from J, leaving 17 bases between. CDR3 protein: CASSPQGNLYYEQYF. In nucleotides, the CDR3 is TGTGCCAGCAGCCCACAGGGAAATCTCTACTACGAGCAGTACTTC.

This clone appeared a few times. This chain connects TRBV5-1 to TRBJ1-1; 9 positions match TRBD1. The CDR3 sequence is 13 residues long. Trimming removed 7 bases from V and 11 bases from J; junction bases left unmatched: 12. Per germline, CDR1 SGHRS and CDR2 YFSETQ. CDR3 coding DNA: TGCGCCAGCCGGGATCCCGGGACAGGGCCCGCTTTCTTT. This translates into CASRDPGTGPAFF.

V gene TRBV20-1 combines with J gene TRBJ2-3, with TRBD1 as a possible D gene (5 bases). The CDR3 totals 11 residues. Germline values: CDR1 DFQATT, CDR2 SNEGSKA (reference sequence). Trimming shortened V by 2 bases and J by 5 bases, and 5 bases separated the two germline ends. The CDR3 nucleotides read TGCAGTGCTAGAAGGGGAGATACGCAGTATTTT. It encodes CSARRGDTQYF.

The rearrangement links TRBV4-1 to TRBJ2-2; TRBD2 matches at 12 bases. The CDR3 is 18 amino acids. Germline values: CDR1 MGHRA, CDR2 YSYEKL. Trimming removed 5 bases from V and 2 bases from J; junction bases left unmatched: 9. The DNA of the CDR3 is TGCGCCAGCAGCTACCTAGGACTAGCGGGGAGAAACACCGGGGAGCTGTTTTTT. Protein: CASSYLGLAGRNTGELFF.

The chain joins TRBV5-4 to TRBJ1-6, with D possibly TRBD1 on 6 matching bases. The CDR3 spans 15 residues. Trimming shortened V by 1 base and J by 4 bases, and 9 bases separated the two germline ends. Germline values: CDR1 SGHNT, CDR2 YYREEE (reference sequence). Here the CDR3 reads CASSLSGAYNSPLHF. CDR3 coding DNA: TGTGCCAGCAGCTTGTCGGGGGCTTATAATTCACCCCTCCACTTT.

The chain joins TRBV7-2 to TRBJ2-7; a possible D gene is TRBD2 (5 bases). The CDR3 runs to 13 residues. Trimming pared 0 bases from V and 7 bases from J, leaving 10 bases between. Germline CDR1 reads SGHTA; CDR2 reads FQGNSA. The CDR3 DNA reads TGTGCCAGCAGCTTAGCACTAGTGGGGGAGCAGTACTTC. Translation: CASSLALVGEQYF.

This clone was recorded once. The DNA of the CDR3 is TGTGCCAGCAGGTGGACAGGGATAGAGACCCAGTACTTC. This gives the protein CASRWTGIETQYF. V usage is TRBV7-2 and J usage is TRBJ2-5; 8 nucleotides line up with TRBD1. V was pared by 6 bases and J by 4 bases, with 4 bases of the junction left unmatched. The CDR3 contains 13 residues. Germline V lookup: CDR1 SGHTA, CDR2 FQGNSA.

The genes are TRBV7-8 and TRBJ2-1; the D gene is possibly TRBD1 (5 bases). V was clipped by 3 bases and J by 0 bases, with 12 bases between them. This CDR3 spans 16 amino acids. Germline CDR1 reads SGHVS; CDR2 reads FQNEAQ. Written as DNA, the CDR3 is TGTGCCAGCAGCTTCGACTGGGGCGGCTCCTACAATGAGCAGTTCTTC. Amino acid sequence: CASSFDWGGSYNEQFF.